A selection of T cell receptor beta chains follows, all from one sample in a study of cytomegalovirus exposure and HLA in healthy donors. Clones were read by immunoSEQ multiplex PCR, and TCRdb kept only the in-frame ones, dropping some. The repertoire includes 84,000 or so clones, 77% of them detected once, and 3.7% sits in the top ten. The source material was PBMCs. The receptors derive from a man under 40 in good health and CMV-seronegative. The CDR3 runs from the conserved cysteine through the conserved F or W. The order of the fields is J gene, V gene, clone size, CDR3 length, D gene, CDR3 protein, CDR3 DNA. The D gene is left open where the match is weak. A row's size may be missing; if present it is once, few, many or a size class.

>TRBJ1-2|TRBV13|-|15|-
CASSPRTGYHYGYTF
TGTGCCAGCAGCCCACGAACAGGGTACCACTATGGCTACACCTTC
>TRBJ1-2|TRBV6-5|-|15|-
CASSYSTTPGVGYTF
TGTGCCAGCAGTTACTCGACTACGCCCGGCGTCGGCTACACCTTC
>TRBJ1-1|TRBV5-1|-|14|-
CASTPQVGNTEAFF
TGCGCCAGCACCCCACAGGTGGGGAACACTGAAGCTTTCTTT
>TRBJ1-1|TRBV6-4|-|18|-
CASSLRKESGTFTTEAFF
TGTGCCAGCAGCCTAAGAAAGGAAAGTGGGACATTTACCACTGAAGCTTTCTTT
>TRBJ2-2|TRBV7-2|few|14|TRBD2
CASHSGRNTGELFF
TGTGCCAGCCATAGCGGGAGGAACACCGGGGAGCTGTTTTTT
>TRBJ2-1|TRBV28|-|18|TRBD2
CASSPLGSGGLYYNEQFF
TGTGCCAGCAGCCCCCTCGGTAGCGGGGGTCTGTACTACAATGAGCAGTTCTTC
>TRBJ1-2|TRBV5-1|-|14|-
CASSFEYGNYGYTF
TGCGCCAGCAGCTTCGAGTATGGTAACTATGGCTACACCTTC
>TRBJ1-1|TRBV11-2|-|15|TRBD1
CASSSEKQGATEAFF
TGTGCCAGCAGCTCCGAAAAACAGGGGGCGACGGAAGCTTTCTTT
>TRBJ1-6|TRBV4-1|once|16|-
CASSQGRQRDNSPLHF
TGCGCCAGCAGCCAAGGGCGGCAACGGGATAATTCACCCCTCCACTTT
>TRBJ2-1|TRBV5-1|few|15|-
CASSLESSSYNEQFF
TGCGCCAGCAGCTTAGAGTCGAGCTCCTACAATGAGCAGTTCTTC
>TRBJ2-7|TRBV7-2|-|15|TRBD2
CASSLWTSEAYEQYF
TGTGCCAGCAGCTTATGGACTAGCGAGGCCTACGAGCAGTACTTC
>TRBJ1-2|TRBV29-1|few|14|TRBD1
CSAAGQGSNYGYTF
TGCAGCGCCGCGGGACAGGGTTCTAACTATGGCTACACCTTC
>TRBJ2-7|TRBV7-9|-|17|TRBD1
CASSIIWTGARGYEQYF
TGTGCCAGCAGTATAATATGGACAGGGGCAAGGGGCTACGAGCAGTACTTC
>TRBJ2-2|TRBV9|-|17|TRBD2
CASSVPPTSAITGELFF
TGTGCCAGCAGCGTACCCCCCACTAGCGCCATCACCGGGGAGCTGTTTTTT
>TRBJ2-3|TRBV7-9|-|12|-
CASSRDRDTQYF
TGTGCCAGCAGCCGCGACAGGGATACGCAGTATTTT
>TRBJ1-5|TRBV19|-|13|-
CASTKDGEKPQHF
TGTGCCAGTACCAAGGACGGGGAGAAGCCCCAGCATTTT
>TRBJ1-1|TRBV6-1|-|14|-
CASSDYRVNTEAFF
TGTGCCAGCAGCGATTACAGGGTGAACACTGAAGCTTTCTTT
>TRBJ1-4|TRBV6-6|-|16|TRBD1
CASSYGRDRPNEKLFF
TGTGCCAGCAGTTACGGGAGGGACAGGCCTAATGAAAAACTGTTTTTT
>TRBJ2-3|TRBV14|-|14|-
CASSSFPITDTQYF
TGTGCCAGCAGCTCCTTCCCTATTACAGATACGCAGTATTTT
>TRBJ1-1|TRBV7-9|-|15|-
CASSLQGLLSNEAFF
TGTGCCAGCAGCCTCCAGGGTTTGCTGTCCAATGAAGCTTTCTTT
>TRBJ2-2|TRBV7-9|-|15|TRBD1
CASSSLQGASGELFF
TGTGCCAGCAGCTCACTACAGGGGGCCTCCGGGGAGCTGTTTTTT
>TRBJ1-1|TRBV5-1|-|14|-
CASRPQEGSTEAFF
TGCGCCAGCAGGCCTCAGGAGGGGAGCACTGAAGCTTTCTTT
>TRBJ2-7|TRBV30|-|16|TRBD2
CAWSLGLAGGPDEQYF
TGTGCCTGGAGTTTGGGACTAGCGGGGGGGCCGGACGAGCAGTACTTC
>TRBJ1-1|TRBV5-6|-|18|TRBD1
CASSLAMGTGGLNTEAFF
TGTGCCAGCAGCTTGGCCATGGGGACAGGGGGCCTGAACACTGAAGCTTTCTTT
>TRBJ1-1|TRBV19|-|14|-
CASSIFVWNTEAFF
TGTGCCAGTAGTATATTTGTCTGGAACACTGAAGCTTTCTTT
>TRBJ2-1|TRBV13|-|15|TRBD2
CASSLWAGGLNEQFF
TGTGCCAGCAGCTTATGGGCGGGGGGGCTGAATGAGCAGTTCTTC
>TRBJ2-7|TRBV5-1|-|14|TRBD2
CASSVAGGTYEQYF
TGCGCCAGTTCTGTTGCCGGGGGGACCTACGAGCAGTACTTC
>TRBJ1-6|TRBV6-1|-|17|-
CASSEGPPKTYNSPLHF
TGTGCCAGCAGTGAAGGGCCCCCCAAAACCTATAATTCACCCCTCCACTTT
>TRBJ2-3|TRBV30|-|14|-
CAWSTSPGEDTQYF
TGTGCCTGGAGTACCAGCCCCGGGGAAGATACGCAGTATTTT
>TRBJ1-5|TRBV5-6|-|15|TRBD1
CASSLVGQGSQPQHF
TGTGCCAGCAGCTTGGTGGGACAGGGGAGTCAGCCCCAGCATTTT
>TRBJ2-1|TRBV5-6|-|16|-
CASSLVGRNSYNEQFF
TGTGCCAGCAGCTTGGTTGGCAGGAACTCCTACAATGAGCAGTTCTTC
>TRBJ1-5|TRBV7-2|once|13|TRBD1
CASSFDRVQPQHF
TGTGCCAGCAGCTTCGACAGGGTCCAGCCCCAGCATTTT
>TRBJ2-3|TRBV5-1|-|18|TRBD1
CASTTGETALRGTDTQYF
TGCGCCAGCACAACAGGGGAGACGGCGCTCCGGGGCACAGATACGCAGTATTTT
>TRBJ2-7|TRBV7-9|-|15|-
CASSPGGQGSYEQYF
TGTGCCAGCAGCCCGGGGGGACAAGGGTCCTACGAGCAGTACTTC